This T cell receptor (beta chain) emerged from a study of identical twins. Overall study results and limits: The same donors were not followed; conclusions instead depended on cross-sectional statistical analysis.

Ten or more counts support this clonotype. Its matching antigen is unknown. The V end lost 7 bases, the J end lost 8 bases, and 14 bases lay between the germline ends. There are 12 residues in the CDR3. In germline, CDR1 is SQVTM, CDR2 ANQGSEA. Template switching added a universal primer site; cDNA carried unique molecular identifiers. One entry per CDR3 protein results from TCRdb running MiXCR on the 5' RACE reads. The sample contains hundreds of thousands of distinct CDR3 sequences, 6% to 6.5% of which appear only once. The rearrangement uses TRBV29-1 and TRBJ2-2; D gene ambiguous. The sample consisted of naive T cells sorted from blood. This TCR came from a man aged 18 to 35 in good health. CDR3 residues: CSAEKMRGELFF. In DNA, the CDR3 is TGCAGCGCAGAGAAAATGCGGGGGGAGCTGTTTTTT.